This T cell receptor beta chain was sequenced in a study of T cells in Graves' hyperthyroidism and ophthalmopathy. Background on the study: Peripheral blood was taken when the disease was first diagnosed, before any treatment began.

Whole-study findings and limits: Among thyroid clonotypes expanded above 0.001, most also appeared in blood. In the analysis, a 13 V-J model separated ophthalmopathy from stable hyperthyroidism.

About this clonotype: Antigen specificity is unknown.

V lost 3 bases and J 1 base, leaving 12 bases between the germline ends. Germline values: CDR1 SGHTA, CDR2 FQGTGA. This CDR3 has 15 amino acids. The investigators amplified TCR beta CDR3 regions from RNA transcripts. A set of HTBI primers served as the primers for a first-round RT-PCR of the TCR CDR3. MiXCR was run by TCRdb on the multiplex PCR reads, yielding one entry per CDR3 protein. This sample has about 640,000 distinct CDR3 sequences, with less than 25% found just once. Sequenced sample: blood. The V and J genes are TRBV7-3 and TRBJ1-1; D remains unclear. The receptor was isolated from a man aged 25-45 years with Graves' ophthalmopathy. The CDR3 bases are TGTGCCAGCAGCTTCCAACGTTGGGGGAACACTGAAGCTTTCTTT. It codes for CASSFQRWGNTEAFF.